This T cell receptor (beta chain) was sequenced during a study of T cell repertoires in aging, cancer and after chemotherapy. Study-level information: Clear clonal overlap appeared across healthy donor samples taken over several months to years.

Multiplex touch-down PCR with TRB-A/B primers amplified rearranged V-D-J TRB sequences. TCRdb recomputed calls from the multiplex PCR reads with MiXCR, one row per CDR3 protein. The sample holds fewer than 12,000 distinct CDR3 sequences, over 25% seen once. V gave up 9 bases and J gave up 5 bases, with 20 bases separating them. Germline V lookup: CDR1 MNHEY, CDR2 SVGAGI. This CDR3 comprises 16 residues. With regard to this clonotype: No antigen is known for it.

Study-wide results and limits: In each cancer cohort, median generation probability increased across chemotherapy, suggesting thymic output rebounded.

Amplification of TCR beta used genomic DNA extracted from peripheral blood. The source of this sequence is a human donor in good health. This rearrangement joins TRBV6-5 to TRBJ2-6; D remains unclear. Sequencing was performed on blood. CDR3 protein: CASLSGVGGWANVLTF. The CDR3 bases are TGTGCCAGTCTCTCTGGGGTTGGTGGGTGGGCCAACGTCCTGACTTTC.